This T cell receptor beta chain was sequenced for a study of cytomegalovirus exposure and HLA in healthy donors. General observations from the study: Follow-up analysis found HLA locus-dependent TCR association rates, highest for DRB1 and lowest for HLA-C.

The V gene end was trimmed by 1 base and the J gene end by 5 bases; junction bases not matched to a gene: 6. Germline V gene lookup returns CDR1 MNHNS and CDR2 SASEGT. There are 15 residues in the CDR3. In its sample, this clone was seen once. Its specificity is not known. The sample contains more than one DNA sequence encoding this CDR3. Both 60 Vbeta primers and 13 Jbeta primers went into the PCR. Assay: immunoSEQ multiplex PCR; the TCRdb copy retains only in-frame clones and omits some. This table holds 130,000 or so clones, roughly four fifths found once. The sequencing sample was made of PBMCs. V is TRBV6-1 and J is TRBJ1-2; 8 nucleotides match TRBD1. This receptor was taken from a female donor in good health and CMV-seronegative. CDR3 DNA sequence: TGTGCCAGCAGTGAAGGAGGACAGGGCGCTTATGGCTACACCTTC. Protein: CASSEGGQGAYGYTF.